Below are 17 T cell receptor beta chains sequenced from a single sample in a study of CD8+ T cells in alopecia areata (dated by TCRdb to 2016 to 2018). Library generation was performed with the immunoSEQ multiplex PCR assay. RNA was extracted from all samples and reverse transcribed into cDNA, which served as template for TCR sequencing. The source is immuneACCESS, and TCRdb retained only in-frame sequences with V and J called. Part of the clones is not carried over; for the studies checked, unresolved V genes explain less than half of this, and the remainder is unexplained. This sample lists some 110,000 clones; 58% were detected once. The ten largest make up 25% to 30% of the sample. What this sample's time point label stands for: 4 weeks on oral tofacitinib. The treatment or condition label for this specimen denotes: oral pan-JAK inhibitor, 5-10 mg twice daily. The material sequenced was CD8+ T cells sorted from blood, taken at week 4, from a patient treated with tofacitinib. The receptors stem from a human donor with alopecia areata.

The chain couples TRBV30 to TRBJ2-1; D is possibly TRBD1 (5 bases). Germline lookup yields CDR1 GTSNPN and CDR2 SVGIG (reference sequence). Between the trimmed V and J ends, which lost 5 bases and 7 bases, there was a span of 9 bases. CDR3 length: 11 amino acids. CDR3: CAWGDSNEQFF. The CDR3 DNA sequence: TGTGCCTGGGGAGACAGTAATGAGCAGTTCTTC.

This rearrangement joins TRBV13 to TRBJ2-1; a possible D gene is TRBD1 (5 bases). Germline V gene lookup returns CDR1 PRHDT and CDR2 FYEKMQ (reference sequence). The V gene lost 5 bases and the J gene lost 8 bases, with 16 bases spanning the gap. The CDR3 totals 14 residues. The CDR3 sequence: CASSPRQTGHEQFF. Here the CDR3 DNA reads TGTGCCAGCAGCCCTCGACAGACGGGTCATGAGCAGTTCTTC.

The chain couples TRBV6-1 to TRBJ1-4; D is perhaps TRBD1 (5 bases). Looked up from germline, CDR1 is MNHNS and CDR2 is SASEGT. V lost 3 bases, J lost 13 bases, and 12 bases lay in between. The CDR3 has 12 amino acids. The CDR3 region is CASSELGGGLFF. The CDR3 nucleotides read TGTGCCAGCAGTGAGTTAGGTGGGGGACTGTTTTTT.

The genes are TRBV4-2 and TRBJ2-5; 8 bases fit TRBD2. This CDR3 region has 15 residues. Losses at the gene ends were 2 bases for V and 1 base for J; bases not matched to a gene: 3. Germline V lookup: CDR1 LGHNA, CDR2 YNFKEQ. The CDR3 DNA follows: TGTGCCAGCAGCCAATTCGCGGGGGGCCAAGAGACCCAGTACTTC. Protein sequence: CASSQFAGGQETQYF.

This chain links TRBV7-2 with TRBJ2-7; possibly TRBD1 or TRBD2 for D (5 bases each). V was pared by 5 bases and J by 3 bases, with 17 bases between. From germline, CDR1 is SGHTA and CDR2 FQGNSA. The CDR3 is 15 residues long. In DNA, the CDR3 is TGTGCCAGCAGCCACCTACTAGAGGGGATCTACGAGCAGTACTTC. Translation: CASSHLLEGIYEQYF. The full variable domain, rest sourced from reference TRBV7-2 and TRBJ2-7, is GAGVSQSPSNKVTEKGKDVELRCDPISGHTALYWYRQSLGQGLEFLIYFQGNSAPDKSGLPSDRFSAERTGGSVSTLTIQRTQQEDSAVYLCASSHLLEGIYEQYFGPGTRLTVT.

The chain has TRBV15 and TRBJ1-1; D gene unclear. Per the germline V gene, CDR1 is LNHNV and CDR2 is YYDKDF (reference sequence). The CDR3 extends over 11 amino acids. V was clipped by 3 bases and J by 3 bases, with 2 bases between them. The CDR3 spells CATSRDTEAFF. The CDR3 bases are TGTGCCACCAGCAGGGACACTGAAGCTTTCTTT.

The chain employs TRBV7-2 and TRBJ2-7; maybe TRBD1 (5 bases). Germline values: CDR1 SGHTA, CDR2 FQGNSA. The CDR3 totals 15 residues. Trimming removed 5 bases at V and 3 bases at J, with 17 bases between. In nucleotides, the CDR3 is TGTGCCAGCAGCGACACTGGGCAGGGTGGCTACGAGCAGTACTTC. The encoded protein is CASSDTGQGGYEQYF.

This chain links TRBV4-1 with TRBJ1-5, with D perhaps matching TRBD1 (5 bases). V was pared by 3 bases and J by 0 bases, with 12 bases between. The germline V gene encodes CDR1 MGHRA and CDR2 YSYEKL. The CDR3 extends over 16 amino acids. DNA of the CDR3: TGCGCCAGCAGCCACAGGGATATGGATAGCAATCAGCCCCAGCATTTT. Its translation is CASSHRDMDSNQPQHF.

Here the CDR3 DNA reads TGCAGCGTTGAGCCCCCGGACAGGGGCGAGCAGTACTTC. This translates into CSVEPPDRGEQYF. The chain combines TRBV29-1 with TRBJ2-7; 9 nucleotides align to TRBD1. The V gene end was trimmed by 3 bases and the J gene end by 6 bases; junction bases not matched to a gene: 6. The germline gives CDR1 SQVTM, CDR2 ANQGSEA. CDR3 length equals 13 residues.

The genes are TRBV30 and TRBJ2-1; D uncertain. Germline CDR1 GTSNPN, CDR2 SVGIG (reference sequence). The CDR3 has 11 residues. Trimming stripped 5 bases from V and 12 bases from J, with 14 bases between. The CDR3 reads CAWDKGDGQFF. DNA of the CDR3: TGTGCCTGGGACAAGGGCGACGGGCAGTTCTTC. The whole variable domain, filled in from reference TRBV30 and TRBJ2-1, reads SQTIHQWPATLVQPVGSPLSLECTVEGTSNPNLYWYRQAAGRGLQLLFYSVGIGQISSEVPQNLSASRPQDRQFILSSKKLLLSDSGFYLCAWDKGDGQFFGPGTRLTVL.

V usage is TRBV6-1 and J usage is TRBJ2-7, with D perhaps TRBD2 (5 bases). V lost 7 bases and J lost 6, with 19 bases in between. The CDR3 totals 14 residues. Per the germline V gene, CDR1 is MNHNS and CDR2 is SASEGT. The CDR3 coding sequence is TGTGCCAGCATCCGGAGGACCCCCGCTCTCGAGCAGTACTTC. It yields the protein CASIRRTPALEQYF.

The CDR3: CASSYFAGGYVETQYF. The CDR3 bases are TGTGCCAGCAGTTATTTTGCAGGGGGATATGTGGAGACCCAGTACTTC. The chain couples TRBV6-5 to TRBJ2-5; 7 positions agree with TRBD1. The CDR3 sequence is 16 residues long. Germline V gives CDR1 MNHEY, CDR2 SVGAGI. Trimming cost V 3 bases and J 5 bases; bases outside gene matches: 12.

This clone was observed a handful of times. This chain links TRBV7-6 with TRBJ2-5; TRBD1 matches at 7 bases. This CDR3 spans 13 amino acids. The trim removed 5 bases at V and 2 bases at J, leaving 2 bases unmatched. Germline V gene sequence: CDR1 SGHVS, CDR2 FNYEAQ. DNA of the CDR3: TGTGCCAGCAGCCCGACAGGGCAAGAGACCCAGTACTTC. It yields the protein CASSPTGQETQYF.

The chain joins TRBV5-6 to TRBJ2-5; possibly TRBD2 for D (5 bases). Trimming left V 0 bases short and J 6 bases short, with 9 bases between. Germline loops: CDR1 SGHDT, CDR2 YYEEEE. CDR3 length equals 13 residues. This chain's CDR3 is CASSLAEGKTQYF. CDR3 DNA: TGTGCCAGCAGCTTGGCCGAGGGAAAGACCCAGTACTTC.

This chain uses TRBV23-1 with TRBJ1-2, with 8 bases fitting TRBD1. TRBV23-1 belongs to the ORF category, with a function that is uncertain. Losses at the gene ends were 0 bases for V and 0 bases for J; bases not matched to a gene: 9. The CDR3 length is 18 residues. The CDR3 DNA is TGCGCCAGCAGTCAATCTTCGCCGGACAGGGAGTCTAACTATGGCTACACCTTC. Its protein product is CASSQSSPDRESNYGYTF.

A few counts support this clone. The rearrangement uses TRBV29-1 and TRBJ2-3; TRBD2 matches 9 bases. The length of the CDR3 is 13 residues. Germline loops: CDR1 SQVTM, CDR2 ANQGSEA. V lost 7 bases, J lost 3 bases, and 5 bases stayed unmatched. The CDR3 protein is CSALAGRTDTQYF. The DNA for the CDR3 is TGCAGCGCTCTAGCGGGGAGGACAGATACGCAGTATTTT.

The chain carries TRBV29-1 and TRBJ2-5, with 7 bases matching TRBD1. Germline lookup yields CDR1 SQVTM and CDR2 ANQGSEA. The CDR3 is 14 amino acids. The V gene end was trimmed by 7 bases and the J gene end by 1 base; junction bases not matched to a gene: 9. For the CDR3, the DNA is TGCAGCGCCATCCCGGGACAGCCCCAAGAGACCCAGTACTTC. Its translation is CSAIPGQPQETQYF.